This T cell receptor beta chain is from a study of CD8 T cells in ankylosing spondylitis. Making use of molecular barcodes, quantitative 5'-RACE generated TCR beta libraries. TCRdb used MiXCR to reprocess the 5' RACE reads, holding one entry per CDR3 protein. The top ten clones hold around 13% of a sample with 380,000 or so distinct CDR3 sequences, 20% to 25% of them seen once. This clonotype was counted only a few times. Antigen: not known. Findings and limits, study-wide: It appeared that ankylosing spondylitis blood was characterized by a TCR beta motif of several highly homologous variants. As reported, disease-linked clones showed significant enrichment in matched ankylosing spondylitis synovial fluid.

J was trimmed by 4 bases and V by 0 bases; bases with no gene match: 7. Germline V gene data show CDR1 as MGHRA and CDR2 as YSYEKL. The CDR3 extends over 16 amino acids. The gene calls are TRBV4-1 and TRBJ2-7; 9 nucleotides line up with TRBD1. This receptor was identified in a male donor with ankylosing spondylitis or in good health (not recorded which). Material for sequencing was blood, either unsorted or a sorted T cell fraction (not recorded which). CDR3 loop: CASSQEGTGSVYEQYF. CDR3 bases: TGCGCCAGCAGCCAAGAAGGGACAGGGTCTGTGTACGAGCAGTACTTC.